The 32 T cell receptor beta chains in this list originate from one sample, sequenced in a study of technical replicates of blood from a handful of donors. Some clones are missing from TCRdb's copy, which holds only in-frame ones; the method was immunoSEQ multiplex PCR. This table holds approximately 59,000 clones, approximately 84% found once. The sample consisted of PBMCs. These receptors all come from a human donor in good health. Some clones in this sample may be carry-over from other donors' samples.

This clone was seen more than once but under ten times. DNA of the CDR3: TGTGCCACCAGACAGGGGAACTCCTACGAGCAGTACTTC. This gives the protein CATRQGNSYEQYF. This chain uses TRBV6-1 with TRBJ2-7; the match to TRBD1 covers 8 bases. The CDR3 is 13 residues long. The ends lost 10 bases at V and 0 bases at J; junction bases unmatched: 5. CDR1 MNHNS and CDR2 SASEGT come from the germline V gene.

The V and J genes are TRBV2 and TRBJ1-2; D unclear. The CDR3 runs 13 residues. The germline V and J ends were trimmed by 1 base and 4 bases, with 7 bases remaining between them. From germline, CDR1 is SNHLY and CDR2 FYNNEI. The CDR3 reads CASSEGAPYGYTF. The CDR3, as DNA: TGTGCCAGCAGTGAAGGCGCGCCCTATGGCTACACCTTC.

The V call is TRBV7-9, the J call TRBJ1-1; 9 bases line up with TRBD1. Germline loops: CDR1 SEHNR, CDR2 FQNEAQ (reference sequence). J lost 5 bases, V lost 5 bases, and 9 bases had no gene match. The CDR3 has 15 amino acids. The chain's CDR3 is CASSDPTGGGTEAFF. CDR3 sequence (DNA): TGTGCCAGCAGCGACCCGACAGGGGGTGGTACTGAAGCTTTCTTT.

The J gene is TRBJ1-5, the V gene TRBV25-1, with TRBD1 matching 7 bases. J gave up 4 bases and V 5 bases, and 5 bases lay outside the gene matches. This CDR3 is built from 14 residues. CDR1 is MGHDK, CDR2 SYGVNS, per germline. The CDR3 spells CASSPSGGNQPQHF. CDR3 nucleotide sequence: TGTGCCAGCAGTCCGTCAGGGGGTAATCAGCCCCAGCATTTT.

The chain recombines TRBV11-2 with TRBJ1-1; D is perhaps TRBD1 (6 bases). V was cut by 4 bases and J by 1 base, with 13 bases left in between. The CDR3 runs to 15 residues. The V gene's germline CDR1 is SGHAT and CDR2 FQNNGV. CDR3 in amino acids: CASSSRGGSNTEAFF. For the CDR3, the DNA is TGTGCCAGCAGCTCTAGGGGGGGCTCGAACACTGAAGCTTTCTTT.

The chain joins TRBV19 to TRBJ1-3; D is undetermined. Germline values: CDR1 LNHDA, CDR2 SQIVND (reference sequence). This CDR3 has 14 residues. Trimming pared 5 bases from V and 4 bases from J, leaving 12 bases between. CDR3 region: CASSVVEAGNTIYF. In nucleotides, the CDR3 is TGTGCCAGTAGTGTGGTGGAGGCGGGAAACACCATATATTTT.

The chain combines TRBV5-1 with TRBJ2-5, with TRBD2 identical over 9 bases. The CDR3 loop spans 15 amino acids. The germline V gene encodes CDR1 SGHRS and CDR2 YFSETQ. The V segment lost 4 bases and the J segment 5 bases; nucleotides outside the gene matches: 9. CDR3: CASSPERGAQETQYF. The CDR3 coding sequence is TGCGCCAGCAGCCCGGAGCGGGGGGCCCAGGAGACCCAGTACTTC.

This chain links TRBV7-9 with TRBJ2-2; D possibly corresponds to TRBD1 (5 bases). CDR1 and CDR2 from the germline V gene are SEHNR and FQNEAQ (reference sequence). The CDR3 runs 13 residues. V lost 5 bases to trimming and J lost 5 bases, with 9 bases between them. This CDR3 is CASSPGLTGELFF. The CDR3 DNA reads TGTGCCAGCAGCCCAGGGCTGACCGGGGAGCTGTTTTTT.

The rearrangement links TRBV10-3 to TRBJ1-5, with D maybe TRBD1 (6 bases). The CDR3 covers 13 residues. The V gene lost 8 bases and the J gene lost 7 bases, with 15 bases spanning the gap. Germline V gene lookup returns CDR1 ENHRY and CDR2 SYGVKD. In DNA form, the CDR3 reads TGTGCCATCCGGTACGGACAGCCCCAGCCCCAGCATTTT. Protein: CAIRYGQPQPQHF.

A single count supports this clone. V is TRBV27 and J is TRBJ1-5; 9 nucleotides agree with TRBD1. Trimming took 2 bases from V and 6 from J; bases not matched to a gene: 11. The germline V gene encodes CDR1 MNHEY and CDR2 SMNVEV (reference sequence). This CDR3 has 17 residues. The DNA for the CDR3 is TGTGCCAGCAGTTTACGGGGGGACAGGGTGGGGGGTCAGCCCCAGCATTTT. It specifies CASSLRGDRVGGQPQHF.

The chain employs TRBV7-9 and TRBJ1-2, with D possibly matching TRBD1 (5 bases). Trimming shortened V by 5 bases and J by 0 bases, and 10 bases separated the two germline ends. Germline assignment: CDR1 SEHNR and CDR2 FQNEAQ (reference sequence). This CDR3 spans 14 amino acids. The CDR3 DNA follows: TGTGCCAGCAGCACAGGCTTAGCTAACTATGGCTACACCTTC. Translation: CASSTGLANYGYTF.

This clone was seen only once. The genes are TRBV4-2 and TRBJ1-3; the D is unclear. Per germline, CDR1 LGHNA and CDR2 YNFKEQ. The germline V and J ends were trimmed by 0 bases and 0 bases, with 9 bases remaining between them. CDR3 size: 16 residues. The CDR3 coding sequence is TGTGCCAGCAGCCAAGAGCATGGCCTCTCTGGAAACACCATATATTTT. Translating gives CASSQEHGLSGNTIYF.

The J gene is TRBJ1-3, the V gene TRBV7-9, with D maybe TRBD1 (6 bases). The CDR3 length is 14 residues. V was shortened by 4 bases and J by 4 bases, with 11 bases between the two germline ends. In germline, CDR1 is SEHNR, CDR2 FQNEAQ (reference sequence). Here the CDR3 DNA reads TGTGCCAGCAGCTCGCCGGACAGAGGAAACACCATATATTTT. It codes for CASSSPDRGNTIYF.

V and J are TRBV6-5 and TRBJ1-1, with D perhaps TRBD1 (6 bases). V shed 3 bases and J shed 8 bases, with 10 bases lying between them. Per the germline V gene, CDR1 is MNHEY and CDR2 is SVGAGI. CDR3 length: 12 amino acids. Here the CDR3 DNA reads TGTGCCAGCAGTTATTTTGGACAGGAAGCTTTCTTT. This gives the protein CASSYFGQEAFF.

This chain links TRBV7-6 with TRBJ1-4; D remains ambiguous. The V and J ends lost 8 bases and 8 bases respectively, with 6 bases between them. This CDR3 spans 10 amino acids. Germline loops: CDR1 SGHVS, CDR2 FNYEAQ. The CDR3 reads CASVREKLFF. The CDR3, as DNA: TGTGCCAGCGTCAGGGAAAAACTGTTTTTT.

The rearrangement uses TRBV6-5 and TRBJ2-7, with D hard to call. CDR3 size: 15 residues. CDR1 MNHEY and CDR2 SVGAGI come from the germline V gene. The V end was cut by 0 bases, the J end by 5 bases, with 14 bases between. The CDR3 loop is CASSYSRRPTDEQYF. In DNA, the CDR3 is TGTGCCAGCAGTTACTCGAGGCGGCCAACGGACGAGCAGTACTTC.

The rearrangement uses TRBV6-5 and TRBJ2-3; maybe TRBD1 (5 bases). The CDR3 is 12 residues long. V was clipped by 3 bases and J by 8 bases, with 9 bases between them. From germline, CDR1 is MNHEY and CDR2 SVGAGI. The CDR3, as DNA: TGTGCCAGCAGTTATAAAAGGGGTACGCAGTATTTT. Its translation is CASSYKRGTQYF.

The DNA of the CDR3 is TGCGCCAGCAGCCAAGACAGGTACTATGGCTACACCTTC. Encoded protein: CASSQDRYYGYTF. The J gene is TRBJ1-2, the V gene TRBV4-3; D is unclear. Germline V lookup: CDR1 LGHNA, CDR2 YSLEER. CDR3 length equals 13 residues. Trimming cost V 0 bases and J 3 bases, with 5 bases left between them.

The genes are TRBV7-3 and TRBJ1-6; 7 bases align to TRBD1. The CDR3 extends over 14 amino acids. CDR1 is SGHTA and CDR2 is FQGTGA in the germline V gene. Trimming removed 2 bases from V and 6 bases from J; junction bases left unmatched: 1. CDR3 amino acids: CASSLGTANSPLHF. The DNA for the CDR3 is TGTGCCAGCAGCTTAGGGACAGCTAATTCACCCCTCCACTTT.

V and J are TRBV2 and TRBJ1-3; D ambiguous. The CDR3 covers 13 residues. From germline, CDR1 is SNHLY and CDR2 FYNNEI. The V gene lost 6 bases and the J gene lost 0 bases, with 6 bases spanning the gap. CDR3 bases: TGTGCCAGCAGACAGCACTCTGGAAACACCATATATTTT. Amino acids: CASRQHSGNTIYF.

V is TRBV4-2 and J is TRBJ2-7, with a tentative D call TRBD2 (6 bases). Germline V gene lookup returns CDR1 LGHNA and CDR2 YNFKEQ. V was trimmed by 4 bases and J by 5 bases, leaving 12 bases between them. The CDR3 extends over 13 amino acids. The CDR3 protein is CASSREVRDEQYF. The CDR3 DNA reads TGTGCCAGCAGCCGGGAGGTCAGGGACGAGCAGTACTTC.

This sequence joins TRBV27 and TRBJ2-7; perhaps TRBD2 as D (5 bases). This CDR3 region has 15 residues. V lost 4 bases, J lost 0 bases, and 13 bases lay in between. Germline assignment: CDR1 MNHEY and CDR2 SMNVEV (reference sequence). The CDR3 DNA reads as TGTGCCAGCAGTTCCGCCTGGGAGCGCTCCTACGAGCAGTACTTC. Its translation is CASSSAWERSYEQYF.

The chain recombines TRBV28 with TRBJ1-2; 8 nucleotides agree with TRBD1. V was clipped by 4 bases and J by 8 bases; unmatched bases: 12. Germline V gene data show CDR1 as MDHEN and CDR2 as SYDVKM. CDR3 length: 15 residues. DNA for the CDR3: TGTGCCAGCAGTTCCGGACAGGGAAATTTCGGAGGCTACACCTTC. This encodes CASSSGQGNFGGYTF.

V is TRBV19 and J is TRBJ2-7, with 8 bases lining up with TRBD1. The length of the CDR3 is 14 residues. The ends lost 4 bases at V and 3 bases at J; junction bases unmatched: 5. Germline lookup yields CDR1 LNHDA and CDR2 SQIVND (reference sequence). The CDR3 DNA reads as TGTGCCAGTAGTACCCGAACAGGGGGCTACGAGCAGTACTTC. Translation gives CASSTRTGGYEQYF.

This chain uses TRBV2 with TRBJ2-2, with D tentatively TRBD2 (5 bases). From germline, CDR1 is SNHLY and CDR2 FYNNEI. The V and J ends lost 6 bases and 4 bases respectively, with 18 bases between them. The CDR3 contains 16 residues. In DNA, the CDR3 is TGTGCCAGCAGGACCCTTCGCGGCGCGGGCACCGGGGAGCTGTTTTTT. Protein product: CASRTLRGAGTGELFF.

The J gene is TRBJ1-4, the V gene TRBV4-3; possible D gene TRBD1, 6 bases. Germline V gene data show CDR1 as LGHNA and CDR2 as YSLEER. Trimming pared 0 bases from V and 7 bases from J, leaving 18 bases between. This CDR3 is built from 17 residues. The CDR3 region has the DNA TGCGCCAGCAGCCAAGATGCCCCAGCGGGGGCGTGTGAAAAACTGTTTTTT. Protein product: CASSQDAPAGACEKLFF.

The chain combines TRBV5-4 with TRBJ1-2; no clear D. The germline V gene encodes CDR1 SGHNT and CDR2 YYREEE (reference sequence). Trimming removed 5 bases at V and 0 bases at J, with 8 bases between. The CDR3 loop spans 13 amino acids. The CDR3 region has the DNA TGTGCCAGCAGGCCGACTGCTAACTATGGCTACACCTTC. Translation gives CASRPTANYGYTF.

This clone was recorded a few times. The gene calls are TRBV7-9 and TRBJ1-1; D remains ambiguous. V was pared by 4 bases and J by 12 bases, with 15 bases between. Germline V gene sequence: CDR1 SEHNR, CDR2 FQNEAQ (reference sequence). The length of the CDR3 is 12 residues. The CDR3, as DNA: TGTGCCAGCAGCTCCGAGGCCCCCGGGACTTTCTTT. As protein: CASSSEAPGTFF.

Here the CDR3 DNA reads TGCGCCAGCAGCCTGACTAGCGGGGAGTACAATGAGCAGTTCTTC. Protein: CASSLTSGEYNEQFF. The chain has TRBV4-1 and TRBJ2-1; TRBD2 matches 11 bases. Germline lookup yields CDR1 MGHRA and CDR2 YSYEKL. Trimming removed 4 bases from V and 4 bases from J; junction bases left unmatched: 3. The CDR3 has 15 residues.

The genes are TRBV4-2 and TRBJ2-7, with D unclear. Germline CDR1 LGHNA, CDR2 YNFKEQ. CDR3 size: 14 residues. V lost 0 bases and J 1 base, leaving 7 bases between the germline ends. The CDR3 DNA reads as TGTGCCAGCAGCCAAGACAGGCGATCCTACGAGCAGTACTTC. Translated: CASSQDRRSYEQYF.

V is TRBV2 and J is TRBJ2-2; 7 bases align to TRBD1. V lost 7 bases and J lost 3; bases outside the gene matches: 5. Germline V lookup: CDR1 SNHLY, CDR2 FYNNEI. The CDR3 is 14 residues long. DNA of the CDR3: TGTGCCAGCAAGGGGACAGCCTACACCGGGGAGCTGTTTTTT. Amino acids: CASKGTAYTGELFF.

The gene calls are TRBV19 and TRBJ2-7; tentative D call: TRBD2 (5 bases). The CDR3 runs 14 residues. CDR1 and CDR2 (germline): LNHDA, SQIVND (reference sequence). V was shortened by 6 bases and J by 0 bases, with 12 bases between the two germline ends. The CDR3 DNA sequence: TGTGCCAGTAGGATGGACTCGAGCTCCTACGAGCAGTACTTC. It is translated as CASRMDSSSYEQYF.